This T cell receptor beta chain originates from a study of T cells after yellow fever vaccination. Looking at the study overall: Researchers used CD3, CD45RA, CCR7 and CD95 to sort out EM, EMRA, CM and Tscm memory subsets. Study results and limitations: Most primary-vaccination clones reappeared after the booster (more than 95% CD4, about 88% CD8).

Deletions cut 5 bases from V and 5 bases from J, with 18 bases between. The CDR3 covers 15 residues. Germline CDR1 reads SGHTA; CDR2 reads FQGNSA. This clonotype occurred many times. It was through 5'RACE template switching that TCR cDNA was made, with a universal primer site and UMIs added. MiXCR was run by TCRdb on the 5' RACE reads, yielding one entry per CDR3 protein. The sample has 20,000 to 25,000 distinct CDR3 sequences, 5.2% seen once. Sequencing was performed on PBMCs, either bulk or a sorted T-cell subset (CD4+, CD8+, memory, or dextramer-sorted; not recorded which), taken approximately 40 days after the first yellow fever vaccination. The rearrangement uses TRBV7-2 and TRBJ1-2; tentatively, D is TRBD1 (5 bases). This clonotype originated in a man aged 18 to 35 who received the YFV17D yellow fever vaccine. Written as DNA, the CDR3 is TGTGCCAGCAGCCATAGGGGCGGGGAAGGTTATGGCTACACCTTC. Translation: CASSHRGGEGYGYTF. The full variable domain, its missing parts supplied by reference TRBV7-2 and TRBJ1-2, is GAGVSQSPSNKVTEKGKDVELRCDPISGHTALYWYRQSLGQGLEFLIYFQGNSAPDKSGLPSDRFSAERTGGSVSTLTIQRTQQEDSAVYLCASSHRGGEGYGYTFGSGTRLTVV.